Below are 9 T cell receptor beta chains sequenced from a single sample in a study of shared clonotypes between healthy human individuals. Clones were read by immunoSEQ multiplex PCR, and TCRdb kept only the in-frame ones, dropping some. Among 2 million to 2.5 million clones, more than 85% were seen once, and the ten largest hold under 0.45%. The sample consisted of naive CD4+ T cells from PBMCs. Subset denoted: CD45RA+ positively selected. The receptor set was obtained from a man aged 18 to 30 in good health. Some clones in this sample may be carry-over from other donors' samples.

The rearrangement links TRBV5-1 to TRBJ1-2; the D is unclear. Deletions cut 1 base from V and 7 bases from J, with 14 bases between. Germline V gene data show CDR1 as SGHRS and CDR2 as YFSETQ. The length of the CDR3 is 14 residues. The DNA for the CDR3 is TGCGCCAGCAGCTTGAGTGACGGGGAGGCTGGCTACACCTTC. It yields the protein CASSLSDGEAGYTF. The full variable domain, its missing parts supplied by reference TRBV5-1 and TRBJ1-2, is KAGVTQTPRYLIKTRGQQVTLSCSPISGHRSVSWYQQTPGQGLQFLFEYFSETQRNKGNFPGRFSGRQFSNSRSEMNVSTLELGDSALYLCASSLSDGEAGYTFGSGTRLTVV.

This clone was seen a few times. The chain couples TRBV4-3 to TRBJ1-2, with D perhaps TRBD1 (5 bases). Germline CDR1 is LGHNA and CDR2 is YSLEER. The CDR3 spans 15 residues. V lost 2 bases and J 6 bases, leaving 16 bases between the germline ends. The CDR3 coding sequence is TGCGCCAGCAGCCAACAAGCTCGGGGCGGTCATGGCTACACCTTC. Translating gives CASSQQARGGHGYTF.

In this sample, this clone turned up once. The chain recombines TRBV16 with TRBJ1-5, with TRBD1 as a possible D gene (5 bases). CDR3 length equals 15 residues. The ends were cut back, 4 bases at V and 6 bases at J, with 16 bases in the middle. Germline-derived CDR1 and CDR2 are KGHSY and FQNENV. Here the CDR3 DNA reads TGTGCCAGCAGCCGGGGGTTCGGGCCCACTCAGCCCCAGCATTTT. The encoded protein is CASSRGFGPTQPQHF.

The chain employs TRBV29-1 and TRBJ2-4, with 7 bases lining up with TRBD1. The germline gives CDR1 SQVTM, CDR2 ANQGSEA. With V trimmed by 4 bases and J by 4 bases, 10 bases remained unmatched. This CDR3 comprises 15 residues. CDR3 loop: CSVAPGQDSKNIQYF. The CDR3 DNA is TGCAGCGTTGCACCCGGACAGGACTCTAAAAACATTCAGTACTTC.

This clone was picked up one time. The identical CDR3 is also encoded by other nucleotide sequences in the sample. The CDR3 reads CASSWTGDQPQHF. CDR3 bases: TGCGCCAGCAGCTGGACAGGGGACCAGCCCCAGCATTTT. The chain joins TRBV5-1 to TRBJ1-5, with TRBD1 matching 9 bases. The germline V gene encodes CDR1 SGHRS and CDR2 YFSETQ. The CDR3 loop spans 13 amino acids. J was trimmed by 7 bases and V by 3 bases; bases with no gene match: 2.

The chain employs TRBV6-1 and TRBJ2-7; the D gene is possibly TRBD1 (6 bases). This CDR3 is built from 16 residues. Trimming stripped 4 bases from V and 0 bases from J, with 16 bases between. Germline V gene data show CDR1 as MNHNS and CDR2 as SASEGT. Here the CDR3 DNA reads TGTGCCAGCAGTGGGGCCGGGACAAGAGACTCCTACGAGCAGTACTTC. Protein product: CASSGAGTRDSYEQYF.

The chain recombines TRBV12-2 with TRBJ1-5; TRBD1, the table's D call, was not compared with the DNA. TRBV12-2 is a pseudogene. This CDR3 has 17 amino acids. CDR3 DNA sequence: TGTGCAAGTCGCTCAGTCCCCCCGGACAGGGAATATCAGCCCCAGCATTTT. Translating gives CASRSVPPDREYQPQHF.

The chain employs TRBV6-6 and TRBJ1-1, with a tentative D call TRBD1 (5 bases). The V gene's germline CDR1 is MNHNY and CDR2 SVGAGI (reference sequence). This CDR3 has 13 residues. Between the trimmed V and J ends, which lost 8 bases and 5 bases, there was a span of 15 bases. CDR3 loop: CASLPGYQTEAFF. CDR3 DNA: TGTGCCAGCCTCCCAGGGTACCAAACTGAAGCTTTCTTT.

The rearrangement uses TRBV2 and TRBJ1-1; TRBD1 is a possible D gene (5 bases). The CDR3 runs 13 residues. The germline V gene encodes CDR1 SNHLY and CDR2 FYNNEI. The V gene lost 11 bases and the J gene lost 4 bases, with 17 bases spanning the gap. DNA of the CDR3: TGTGCCGGTGGGCAGGGTTCCCTCACTGAAGCTTTCTTT. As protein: CAGGQGSLTEAFF.